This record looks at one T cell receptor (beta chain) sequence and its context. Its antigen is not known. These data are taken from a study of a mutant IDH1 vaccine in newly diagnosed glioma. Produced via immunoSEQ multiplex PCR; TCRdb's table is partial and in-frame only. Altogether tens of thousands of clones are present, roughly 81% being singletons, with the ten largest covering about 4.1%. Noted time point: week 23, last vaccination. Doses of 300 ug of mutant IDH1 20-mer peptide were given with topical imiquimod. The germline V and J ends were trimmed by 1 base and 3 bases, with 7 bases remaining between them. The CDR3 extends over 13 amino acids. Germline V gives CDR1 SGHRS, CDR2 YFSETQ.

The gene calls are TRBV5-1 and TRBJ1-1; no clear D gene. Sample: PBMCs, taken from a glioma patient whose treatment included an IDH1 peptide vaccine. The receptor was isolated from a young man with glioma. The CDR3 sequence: CASSLSRDTEAFF. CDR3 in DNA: TGCGCCAGCAGCTTGTCGCGGGACACTGAAGCTTTCTTT.